These 8 T cell receptor beta chains originate from one sample sequenced in a study of T cells in Graves' hyperthyroidism and ophthalmopathy. RNA transcripts yielded amplified TCR beta CDR3 regions. The TCR CDR3 first-round RT-PCR relied on the HTBI primer set. TCRdb recomputed calls from the multiplex PCR reads with MiXCR, one row per CDR3 protein. The table includes over 650,000 distinct CDR3 sequences, 45% detected once. Sequenced: peripheral blood or thyroid tissue (not recorded which). The receptor source for this set is an adult man with Graves' disease, either hyperthyroidism or ophthalmopathy (not recorded which).

This clonotype was observed at least ten times. CDR3 nucleotide sequence: TGTGCCAGCAGCTCGATGAGGACAGCAATCCAAGAGACCCAGTACTTC. It codes for CASSSMRTAIQETQYF. The chain has TRBV7-8 and TRBJ2-5; a weak D match, TRBD1 (6 bases). Trimming took 4 bases from V and 1 from J, leaving 16 bases between them. Germline V CDR1 and CDR2: SGHVS, FQNEAQ. The CDR3 length is 16 residues. Combining the CDR3 with reference TRBV7-8 and TRBJ2-5 gives the whole variable domain GAGVSQSPRYKVAKRGQDVALRCDPISGHVSLFWYQQALGQGPEFLTYFQNEAQLDKSGLPSDRFFAERPEGSVSTLKIQRTQQEDSAVYLCASSSMRTAIQETQYFGPGTRLLVL.

Note on this clonotype: Possible read error: a much larger clone is one base away. V and J are TRBV2 and TRBJ1-4; D is perhaps TRBD1 (5 bases). This CDR3 spans 13 amino acids. Germline values: CDR1 SNHLY, CDR2 FYNNEI. With 3 bases removed from V and 8 bases from J, the gap between germline ends came to 10 bases. The CDR3 spells CASSDDSYEKLFF. In DNA form, the CDR3 reads TGTGCCAGCAGTGATGACAGCTACGAAAAACTGTTTTTT.

J is TRBJ2-7 and V is TRBV12-3 or TRBV12-4; 10 bases align to TRBD1. Trimming cost V 3 bases and J 4 bases; bases outside gene matches: 6. The CDR3 is 15 residues long. CDR3 amino acids: CASSFGTGVGYEQYF. The CDR3 DNA reads TGTGCCAGCAGTTTTGGGACAGGGGTTGGTTACGAGCAGTACTTC.

On this clonotype: A much larger clonotype is one base distant, so this may be a read error. This chain joins TRBV6-1 and TRBJ2-5; D remains ambiguous. The CDR3 runs to 11 residues. The germline V gene encodes CDR1 MNHNS and CDR2 SASEGT. The V and J ends lost 6 bases and 7 bases respectively, with 9 bases between them. CDR3 protein: CASSPSWTQYF. The CDR3 DNA sequence: TGTGCCAGCAGCCCATCGTGGACCCAGTACTTC.

The chain uses TRBV25-1 and TRBJ1-1; D gene uncertain. CDR1 is MGHDK, CDR2 SYGVNS, per germline. This CDR3 spans 13 amino acids. CDR3 bases: TGTGCTTACGCTAGGGAGTCAAACACTGAAGCTTTCTTT. Translated: CAYARESNTEAFF.

On this clonotype itself: A much bigger clone sits one base away, suggesting this may be a read error. The J gene is TRBJ1-1, the V gene TRBV29-1; possibly TRBD1 for D (5 bases). The CDR3 runs 12 residues. The ends were cut back, 3 bases at V and 7 bases at J, with 12 bases in the middle. Germline V CDR1 and CDR2: SQVTM, ANQGSEA. Written as DNA, the CDR3 is TGCAGCGTTGATAACAGGAGGGATGAAGCTTTCTTT. Amino acids: CSVDNRRDEAFF.

This CDR3 is CSVRDRGGPEAFF. CDR3 DNA sequence: TGCAGCGTACGGGACAGGGGAGGCCCTGAAGCTTTCTTT. V gene TRBV29-1 combines with J gene TRBJ1-1, with 10 bases lining up with TRBD1. This CDR3 is 13 amino acids long. Unmatched junction bases numbered 7, after V lost 6 bases and J lost 6 bases. CDR1 is SQVTM, CDR2 ANQGSEA, per germline.

This clonotype came up a few times. V usage is TRBV9 and J usage is TRBJ2-7; D is possibly TRBD1 or TRBD2 (5 bases each). The V gene's germline CDR1 is SGDLS and CDR2 YYNGEE. CDR3 length: 14 amino acids. Between the trimmed V and J ends, which lost 0 bases and 4 bases, there was a span of 11 bases. The DNA of the CDR3 is TGTGCCAGCAGCGTAGTAGGGGACCCTTACGAGCAGTACTTC. Its protein is CASSVVGDPYEQYF.